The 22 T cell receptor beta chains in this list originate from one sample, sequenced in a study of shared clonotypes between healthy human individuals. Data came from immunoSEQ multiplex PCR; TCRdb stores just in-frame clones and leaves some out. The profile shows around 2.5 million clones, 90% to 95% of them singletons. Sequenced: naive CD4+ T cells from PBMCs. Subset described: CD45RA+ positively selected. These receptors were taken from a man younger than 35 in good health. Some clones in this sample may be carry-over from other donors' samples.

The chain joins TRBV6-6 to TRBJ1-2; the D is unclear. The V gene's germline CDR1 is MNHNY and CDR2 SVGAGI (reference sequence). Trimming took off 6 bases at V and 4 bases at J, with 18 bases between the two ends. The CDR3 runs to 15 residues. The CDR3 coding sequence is TGTGCCAGCAGGGGGAAGGACTCTGAGGGCTATGGCTACACCTTC. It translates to CASRGKDSEGYGYTF.

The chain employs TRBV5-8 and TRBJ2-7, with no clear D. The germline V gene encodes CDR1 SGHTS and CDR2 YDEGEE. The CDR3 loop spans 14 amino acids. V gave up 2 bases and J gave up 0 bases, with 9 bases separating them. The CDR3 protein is CASSFTSSSYEQYF. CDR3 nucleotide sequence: TGTGCCAGCAGCTTCACGTCTAGCTCCTACGAGCAGTACTTC.

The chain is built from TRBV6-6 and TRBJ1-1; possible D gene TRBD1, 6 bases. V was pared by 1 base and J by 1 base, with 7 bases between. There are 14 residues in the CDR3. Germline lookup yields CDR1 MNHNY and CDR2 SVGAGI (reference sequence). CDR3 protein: CASSYYRENTEAFF. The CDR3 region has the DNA TGTGCCAGCAGTTACTACAGGGAGAACACTGAAGCTTTCTTT.

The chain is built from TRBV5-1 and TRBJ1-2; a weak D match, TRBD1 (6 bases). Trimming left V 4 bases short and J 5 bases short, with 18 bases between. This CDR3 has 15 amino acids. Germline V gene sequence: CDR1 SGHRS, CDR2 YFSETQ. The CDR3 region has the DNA TGCGCCAGCAGCCCCACCGGGGGCGAGGGATATGGCTACACCTTC. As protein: CASSPTGGEGYGYTF.

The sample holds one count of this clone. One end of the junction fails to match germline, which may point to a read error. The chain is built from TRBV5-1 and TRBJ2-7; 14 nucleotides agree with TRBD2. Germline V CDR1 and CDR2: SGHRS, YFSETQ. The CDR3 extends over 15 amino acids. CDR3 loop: CASRLGLAGAYEQYF. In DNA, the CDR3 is TGCGCCAGCAGATTGGGACTAGCGGGAGCCTACGAGCAGTACTTC.

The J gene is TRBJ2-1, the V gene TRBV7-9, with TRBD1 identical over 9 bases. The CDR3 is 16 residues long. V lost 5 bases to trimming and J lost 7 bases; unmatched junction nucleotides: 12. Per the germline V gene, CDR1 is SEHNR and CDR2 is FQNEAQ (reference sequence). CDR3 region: CASSILYRDRANEQFF. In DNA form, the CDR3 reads TGTGCCAGCAGCATACTATACCGGGACAGGGCTAATGAGCAGTTCTTC.

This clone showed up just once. CDR3 sequence (DNA): TGTGCCAGCAGCTTAGTTAGCGGGAGGCCTTACAATGAGCAGTTCTTC. Translated: CASSLVSGRPYNEQFF. The genes are TRBV7-3 and TRBJ2-1; TRBD2 matches at 10 bases. Trimming removed 2 bases from V and 4 bases from J; junction bases left unmatched: 5. Germline CDR1 reads SGHTA; CDR2 reads FQGTGA. This CDR3 is built from 16 residues.

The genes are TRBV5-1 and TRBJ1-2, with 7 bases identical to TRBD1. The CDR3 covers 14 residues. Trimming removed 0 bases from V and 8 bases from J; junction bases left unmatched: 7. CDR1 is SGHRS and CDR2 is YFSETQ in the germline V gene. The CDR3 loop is CASSLDDRARGYTF. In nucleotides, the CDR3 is TGCGCCAGCAGCTTGGACGACAGGGCTCGGGGCTACACCTTC.

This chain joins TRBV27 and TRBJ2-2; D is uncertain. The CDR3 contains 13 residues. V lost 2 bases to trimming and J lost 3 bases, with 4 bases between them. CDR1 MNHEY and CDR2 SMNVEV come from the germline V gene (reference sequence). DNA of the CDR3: TGTGCCAGCAGTTTAGACTACACCGGGGAGCTGTTTTTT. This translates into CASSLDYTGELFF.

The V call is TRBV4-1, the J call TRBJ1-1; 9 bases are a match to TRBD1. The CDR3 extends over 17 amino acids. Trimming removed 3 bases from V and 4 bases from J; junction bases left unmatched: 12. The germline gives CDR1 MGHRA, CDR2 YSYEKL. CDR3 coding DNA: TGCGCCAGCAGCCACCGAGGGGACAGGGCGAGGTCCACTGAAGCTTTCTTT. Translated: CASSHRGDRARSTEAFF.

The CDR3 is CASSRGTGDTDTQYF. The CDR3 DNA sequence: TGCGCCAGCAGCCGAGGGACAGGAGACACAGATACGCAGTATTTT. V gene TRBV5-1 combines with J gene TRBJ2-3, with 8 bases fitting TRBD1. The junction had 6 bases not matched to a gene; V was cut back by 4 bases and J by 2 bases. The CDR3 spans 15 residues. In germline, CDR1 is SGHRS, CDR2 YFSETQ.

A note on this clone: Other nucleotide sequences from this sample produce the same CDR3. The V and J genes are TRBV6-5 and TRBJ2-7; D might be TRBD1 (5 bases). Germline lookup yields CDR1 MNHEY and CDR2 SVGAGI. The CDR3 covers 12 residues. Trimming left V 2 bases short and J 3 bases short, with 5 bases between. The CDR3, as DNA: TGTGCCAGCAGTTACAGGGGCTACGAGCAGTACTTC. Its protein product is CASSYRGYEQYF.

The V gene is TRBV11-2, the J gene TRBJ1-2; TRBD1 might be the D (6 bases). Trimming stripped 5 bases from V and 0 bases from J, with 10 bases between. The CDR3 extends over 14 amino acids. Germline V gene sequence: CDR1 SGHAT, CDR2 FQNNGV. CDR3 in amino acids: CASSRAGANYGYTF. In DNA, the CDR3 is TGTGCCAGCAGCAGGGCAGGGGCTAACTATGGCTACACCTTC.

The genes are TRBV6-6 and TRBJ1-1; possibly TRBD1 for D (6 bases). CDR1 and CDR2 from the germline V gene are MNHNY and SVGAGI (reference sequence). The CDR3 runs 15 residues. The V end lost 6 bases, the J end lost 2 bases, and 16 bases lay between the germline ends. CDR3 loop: CASSSRGTKNTEAFF. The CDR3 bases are TGTGCCAGCAGCTCCCGGGGGACAAAAAACACTGAAGCTTTCTTT.

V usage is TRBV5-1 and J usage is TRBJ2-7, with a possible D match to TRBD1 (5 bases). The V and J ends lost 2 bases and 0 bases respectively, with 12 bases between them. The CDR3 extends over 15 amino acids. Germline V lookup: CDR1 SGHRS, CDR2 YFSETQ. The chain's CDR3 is CASSFGPRDSYEQYF. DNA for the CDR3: TGCGCCAGCAGCTTTGGGCCCAGGGACTCCTACGAGCAGTACTTC.

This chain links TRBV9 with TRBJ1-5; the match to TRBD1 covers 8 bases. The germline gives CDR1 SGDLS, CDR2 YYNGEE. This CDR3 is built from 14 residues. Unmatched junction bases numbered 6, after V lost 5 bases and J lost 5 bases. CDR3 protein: CASSRGGQDQPQHF. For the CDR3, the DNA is TGTGCCAGCAGTAGAGGGGGACAGGATCAGCCCCAGCATTTT.

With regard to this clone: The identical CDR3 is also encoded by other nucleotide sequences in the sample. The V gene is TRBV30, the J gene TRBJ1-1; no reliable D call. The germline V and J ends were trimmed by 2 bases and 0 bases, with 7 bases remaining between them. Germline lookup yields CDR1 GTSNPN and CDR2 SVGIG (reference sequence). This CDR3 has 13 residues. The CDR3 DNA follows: TGTGCCTGGAGTAAGGGAATGAACACTGAAGCTTTCTTT. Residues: CAWSKGMNTEAFF. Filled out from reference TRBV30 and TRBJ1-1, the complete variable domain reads SQTIHQWPATLVQPVGSPLSLECTVEGTSNPNLYWYRQAAGRGLQLLFYSVGIGQISSEVPQNLSASRPQDRQFILSSKKLLLSDSGFYLCAWSKGMNTEAFFGQGTRLTVV.

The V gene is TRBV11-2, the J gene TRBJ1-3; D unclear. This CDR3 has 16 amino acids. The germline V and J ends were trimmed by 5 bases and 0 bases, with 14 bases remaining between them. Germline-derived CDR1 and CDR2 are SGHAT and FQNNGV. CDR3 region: CASSIPGSLSGNTIYF. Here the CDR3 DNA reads TGTGCCAGCAGCATCCCGGGCAGCCTCTCTGGAAACACCATATATTTT. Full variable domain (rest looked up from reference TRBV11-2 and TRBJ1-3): EAGVAQSPRYKIIEKRQSVAFWCNPISGHATLYWYQQILGQGPKLLIQFQNNGVVDDSQLPKDRFSAERLKGVDSTLKIQPAKLEDSAVYLCASSIPGSLSGNTIYFGEGSWLTVV.

CDR3 residues: CASSDSIGGGEAFF. The CDR3 region has the DNA TGTGCCAGCAGTGACTCGATTGGGGGTGGTGAAGCTTTCTTT. The rearrangement links TRBV6-4 to TRBJ1-1; D is perhaps TRBD1 (5 bases). From germline, CDR1 is MRHNA and CDR2 SNTAGT. The CDR3 is made up of 14 amino acids. Trimming pared 0 bases from V and 7 bases from J, leaving 12 bases between.

The CDR3 loop reads CASSVAPLEERSIEQFF. CDR3 coding DNA: TGTGCCAGCAGCGTAGCCCCTCTAGAGGAGAGGTCCATTGAGCAGTTCTTC. V is TRBV9 and J is TRBJ2-1, with D unresolved. The CDR3 runs 17 residues. Germline V gene data show CDR1 as SGDLS and CDR2 as YYNGEE. Trimming left V 0 bases short and J 9 bases short, with 22 bases between.

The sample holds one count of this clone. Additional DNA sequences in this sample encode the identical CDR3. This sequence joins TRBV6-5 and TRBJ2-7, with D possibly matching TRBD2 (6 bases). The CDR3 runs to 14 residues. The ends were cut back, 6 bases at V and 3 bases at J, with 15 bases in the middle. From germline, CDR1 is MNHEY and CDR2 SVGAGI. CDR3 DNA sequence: TGTGCCAGCAGACCGGGAACGGGGGTCTACGAGCAGTACTTC. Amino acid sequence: CASRPGTGVYEQYF.

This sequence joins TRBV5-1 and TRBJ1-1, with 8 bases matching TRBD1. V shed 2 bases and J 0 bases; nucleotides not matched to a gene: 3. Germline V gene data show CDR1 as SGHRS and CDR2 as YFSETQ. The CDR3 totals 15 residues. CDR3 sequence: CASSFLGQVNTEAFF. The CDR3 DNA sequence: TGCGCCAGCAGCTTCCTGGGACAGGTGAACACTGAAGCTTTCTTT. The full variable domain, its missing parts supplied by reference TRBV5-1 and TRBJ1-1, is KAGVTQTPRYLIKTRGQQVTLSCSPISGHRSVSWYQQTPGQGLQFLFEYFSETQRNKGNFPGRFSGRQFSNSRSEMNVSTLELGDSALYLCASSFLGQVNTEAFFGQGTRLTVV.